The 12 T cell receptor beta chains reported below all come from one sample, sequenced in a study of monozygotic twins with inflammatory bowel disease. TCRdb re-called the 5' RACE reads and gives one entry per CDR3 protein, without DNA. The sample includes approximately 330,000 distinct CDR3 sequences. Material: blood. The receptors come from a human donor with ulcerative colitis or Crohn's disease, or a healthy co-twin of an affected twin (not recorded which).

The chain is built from TRBV7-9 and TRBJ1-2; TCRdb's D call of TRBD1 is untestable without DNA. CDR3 size: 14 residues. Germline CDR1 and CDR2: SEHNR and FQNEAQ (reference sequence). CDR3 sequence reads: CASSDPTERGGYTF.

V gene TRBV30 combines with J gene TRBJ2-2; TCRdb names TRBD1, which stays unverified in the absence of DNA. Germline CDR1 reads GTSNPN; CDR2 reads SVGIG (reference sequence). This CDR3 comprises 13 residues. The CDR3 loop reads CAWRGVDTGELFF.

The chain uses TRBV2 and TRBJ1-2; TCRdb's D call of TRBD1 is untestable without DNA. Germline CDR1 reads SNHLY; CDR2 reads FYNNEI. The CDR3 consists of 14 residues. This CDR3 reads CASSEPQGSYGYTF.

The rearrangement links TRBV29-1 to TRBJ2-2; lacking DNA, the TRBD1 call made by TCRdb goes unchecked. Germline V gene lookup returns CDR1 SQVTM and CDR2 ANQGSEA. This CDR3 has 15 residues. CDR3 region: CSVLGTGGYTGELFF.

The chain couples TRBV20-1 to TRBJ2-5; TCRdb proposes TRBD1, but this gene call is untestable without DNA. Germline CDR1 and CDR2: DFQATT and SNEGSKA (reference sequence). The length of the CDR3 is 15 residues. The CDR3 loop is CSARPVAGLQETQYF.

V usage is TRBV6-1 and J usage is TRBJ2-3; TCRdb picks TRBD1, but there is no DNA to check that call. Germline CDR1 MNHNS, CDR2 SASEGT. CDR3 length equals 17 residues. The CDR3 region is CASSENAPGTVTDTQYF.

The V and J genes are TRBV18 and TRBJ2-7; the D call of TRBD2 rests on TCRdb alone, since no DNA is present to check it. The CDR3 is 13 amino acids. Germline lookup yields CDR1 KGHSH and CDR2 LQKENI. CDR3: CASSSYASNEQYF.

This sequence joins TRBV5-6 and TRBJ1-1; TCRdb's D call of TRBD1 is untestable without DNA. CDR1 SGHDT and CDR2 YYEEEE come from the germline V gene. The CDR3 length is 19 residues. This chain's CDR3 is CASSPSRLFSGTPNTEAFF.

CDR3: CASSLVVTGRRATQYF. The rearrangement links TRBV7-6 to TRBJ2-5; no DNA is available, so the TRBD1 call from TCRdb remains unchecked. Germline assignment: CDR1 SGHVS and CDR2 FNYEAQ. The length of the CDR3 is 16 residues.

This rearrangement joins TRBV4-1 to TRBJ2-1; no DNA is available, so the TRBD2 call from TCRdb remains unchecked. CDR3 length: 15 residues. Germline values: CDR1 MGHRA, CDR2 YSYEKL. The CDR3 loop reads CASSQPGLAGNLEFF.

The chain is built from TRBV7-2 and TRBJ1-1; TCRdb selects TRBD1, and the lack of DNA leaves this call unchecked. The CDR3 is made up of 14 amino acids. Per the germline V gene, CDR1 is SGHTA and CDR2 is FQGNSA. This CDR3 is CASSLGRGVTEAFF.

J is TRBJ1-6 and V is TRBV12-3 or TRBV12-4; TCRdb's D call, TRBD1, is unchecked because there is no DNA. The CDR3 sequence is 15 residues long. The CDR3 is CASSLTGVANSPLHF.